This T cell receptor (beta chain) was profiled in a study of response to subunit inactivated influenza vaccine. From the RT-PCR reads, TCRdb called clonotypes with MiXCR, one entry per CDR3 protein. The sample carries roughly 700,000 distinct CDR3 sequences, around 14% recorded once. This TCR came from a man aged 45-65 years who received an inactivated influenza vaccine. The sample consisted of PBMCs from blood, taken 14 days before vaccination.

CDR3 DNA: TGCAGCGTTCGAGACCTCCCCGATTCACCCCTCCACTTT. It translates to CSVRDLPDSPLHF. This rearrangement joins TRBV29-1 to TRBJ1-6; D ambiguous. The V gene lost 5 bases and the J gene lost 8 bases, with 13 bases spanning the gap. Looked up from germline, CDR1 is SQVTM and CDR2 is ANQGSEA. This CDR3 is 13 amino acids long. The full variable domain, rest sourced from reference TRBV29-1 and TRBJ1-6, is SAVISQKPSRDICQRGTSLTIQCQVDSQVTMMFWYRQQPGQSLTLIATANQGSEATYESGFVIDKFPISRPNLTFSTLTVSNMSPEDSSIYLCSVRDLPDSPLHFGNGTRLTVT.